This paragraph reports one TCR beta chain. In the study's own analysis: Counts of nucleated cells, estimated from reference gene primer amplification, were obtained. Sequencing was performed with immunoSEQ multiplex PCR; in TCRdb, only in-frame clones are kept and a portion is missing. That table gives V, J and clone size, and the DNA gave D and trimming. Seen here are approximately 150,000 clones, 85% to 90% observed once, and the top ten hold 1.5%. The data stem from a study of blood T cell repertoires in COVID-19. For the study at large: Acute and convalescent COVID-19 samples came from the United States, Italy and Spain.

The source of this sequence is a woman aged 60-75 years with acute or convalescent COVID-19. Sequenced material: peripheral blood.

This chain's CDR3 is CSVAVVDNSPLHF. The CDR3 nucleotides are TGCAGCGTTGCGGTTGTTGATAATTCACCCCTCCACTTT. The chain joins TRBV29-1 to TRBJ1-6; no firm D call. The CDR3 runs to 13 residues. Deletions cut 4 bases from V and 5 bases from J, with 9 bases between. In germline, CDR1 is SQVTM, CDR2 ANQGSEA. Complete variable domain (other parts from reference TRBV29-1 and TRBJ1-6): SAVISQKPSRDICQRGTSLTIQCQVDSQVTMMFWYRQQPGQSLTLIATANQGSEATYESGFVIDKFPISRPNLTFSTLTVSNMSPEDSSIYLCSVAVVDNSPLHFGNGTRLTVT.